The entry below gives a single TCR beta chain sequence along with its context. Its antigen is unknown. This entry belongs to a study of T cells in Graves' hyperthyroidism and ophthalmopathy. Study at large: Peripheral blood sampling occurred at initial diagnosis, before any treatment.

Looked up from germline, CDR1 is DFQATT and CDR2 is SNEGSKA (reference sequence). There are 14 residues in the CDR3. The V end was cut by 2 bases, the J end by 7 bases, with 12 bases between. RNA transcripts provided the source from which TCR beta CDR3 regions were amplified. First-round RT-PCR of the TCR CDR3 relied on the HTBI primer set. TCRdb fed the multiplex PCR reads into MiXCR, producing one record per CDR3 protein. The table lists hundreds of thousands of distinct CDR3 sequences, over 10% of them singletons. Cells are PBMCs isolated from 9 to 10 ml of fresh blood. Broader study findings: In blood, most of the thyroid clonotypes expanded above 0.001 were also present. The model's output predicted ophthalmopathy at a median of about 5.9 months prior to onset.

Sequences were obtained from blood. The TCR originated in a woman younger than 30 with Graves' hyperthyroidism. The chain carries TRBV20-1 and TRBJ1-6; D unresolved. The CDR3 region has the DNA TGCAGTGCTAGATCCTTGACGGGAAATTCACCCCTCCACTTT. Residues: CSARSLTGNSPLHF.